These 5 T cell receptor beta chains were sequenced from one sample in a study of shared clonotypes between healthy human individuals. Assay: immunoSEQ multiplex PCR; the TCRdb copy retains only in-frame clones and omits some. Here the sample spans about 800,000 clones, about 96% being singletons. Naive CD8 cells lacked CD45RO, underwent positive selection for CCR7 and left out terminally differentiated effector memory CD45RA+ cells. Sequencing was performed on naive CD8+ T cells sorted from blood. The receptor source for this set is a man in his thirties or forties in good health.

The CDR3 protein is CASSYRGQVSYNEQFF. The CDR3 DNA is TGTGCCAGCAGCTACCGGGGACAGGTATCCTACAATGAGCAGTTCTTC. The chain carries TRBV11-3 and TRBJ2-1, with 8 bases that match TRBD1. The V and J ends lost 4 bases and 1 base, in that order; junction bases with no gene match: 6. Germline CDR1 reads SGHNT; CDR2 reads YENEEA. This CDR3 spans 16 amino acids.

V gene TRBV14 combines with J gene TRBJ2-5; tentatively, D is TRBD1 or TRBD2 (6 bases each). Trimming removed 7 bases at V and 5 bases at J, with 20 bases between. This CDR3 region has 15 residues. Germline V CDR1 and CDR2: SGHDN, FVKESK. CDR3 sequence: CASTRGGGGSETQYF. The CDR3 region has the DNA TGTGCCAGCACACGCGGAGGAGGGGGTAGTGAGACCCAGTACTTC.

In DNA, the CDR3 is TGTGCCAGCAGCGTAGGAGGTTCCGGGTTTCAGCCCCAGCATTTT. Translation gives CASSVGGSGFQPQHF. The chain has TRBV9 and TRBJ1-5; no definite D call. Trimming cost V 0 bases and J 6 bases, with 13 bases left between them. The V gene's germline CDR1 is SGDLS and CDR2 YYNGEE. The CDR3 contains 15 residues. Full variable domain (remainder filled in from reference TRBV9 and TRBJ1-5): DSGVTQTPKHLITATGQRVTLRCSPRSGDLSVYWYQQSLDQGLQFLIQYYNGEERAKGNILERFSAQQFPDLHSELNLSSLELGDSALYFCASSVGGSGFQPQHFGDGTRLSIL.

This clone was counted a single time. The J gene is TRBJ2-1, the V gene TRBV28; perhaps TRBD2 as D (6 bases). Trimming left V 2 bases short and J 3 bases short, with 14 bases between. The CDR3 sequence is 16 residues long. CDR1 is MDHEN and CDR2 is SYDVKM in the germline V gene. The CDR3: CASSLRRVSGYNEQFF. CDR3 DNA: TGTGCCAGCAGTTTACGGCGGGTTAGCGGCTACAATGAGCAGTTCTTC.

The chain recombines TRBV9 with TRBJ1-3; D is perhaps TRBD1 (6 bases). V was pared by 3 bases and J by 2 bases, with 15 bases between. Germline CDR1 SGDLS, CDR2 YYNGEE. The CDR3 loop spans 16 amino acids. In nucleotides, the CDR3 is TGTGCCAGCAGCGCCCGAGAACCAGGGGCTGGAAACACCATATATTTT. Translating it yields CASSAREPGAGNTIYF.